The next 10 T cell receptor beta chains were all read from a single sample in a study of response to subunit inactivated influenza vaccine. Using its own MiXCR run on the RT-PCR reads, TCRdb lists one record per CDR3 protein. Of hundreds of thousands of distinct CDR3 sequences listed, about 25% are singletons. The sample consisted of CD4+ T cells sorted from PBMCs, taken 5 days after vaccination. The receptors were gathered from a man aged 50 or older who received an inactivated influenza vaccine.

The V call is TRBV7-2, the J call TRBJ2-2; 12 bases match TRBD2. CDR3 length equals 17 residues. Germline V gene data show CDR1 as SGHTA and CDR2 as FQGNSA. The V and J ends lost 2 bases and 4 bases, in that order; junction bases with no gene match: 5. The CDR3 sequence is CASSLFWTSGITGELFF. The CDR3 region has the DNA TGTGCCAGCAGCTTATTTTGGACTAGCGGGATCACCGGGGAGCTGTTTTTT. Based on the CDR3 plus reference TRBV7-2 and TRBJ2-2, the full variable domain is GAGVSQSPSNKVTEKGKDVELRCDPISGHTALYWYRQSLGQGLEFLIYFQGNSAPDKSGLPSDRFSAERTGGSVSTLTIQRTQQEDSAVYLCASSLFWTSGITGELFFGEGSRLTVL.

The sample holds a few counts of this clonotype. V and J are TRBV3-1 and TRBJ2-1; D perhaps matches TRBD1 (6 bases). Germline V lookup: CDR1 LGHDT, CDR2 YNNKEL (reference sequence). Trimming cost V 5 bases and J 0 bases, with 11 bases left between them. The CDR3 contains 15 residues. CDR3 DNA: TGTGCCAGCAGCTATGGACAGAACTCCTACAATGAGCAGTTCTTC. Residues: CASSYGQNSYNEQFF.

This chain uses TRBV24-1 with TRBJ2-3; TRBD2 might be the D (6 bases). Germline CDR1 reads KGHDR; CDR2 reads SFDVKD. This CDR3 has 13 amino acids. Between the trimmed V and J ends, which lost 8 bases and 6 bases, there was a span of 14 bases. The CDR3 DNA reads TGTGCCACCAAACGGAGGGCTCAGGATACGCAGTATTTT. It yields the protein CATKRRAQDTQYF.

The sample holds a few counts of this clonotype. Here the CDR3 reads CASRQRRNTIYF. CDR3 coding DNA: TGTGCCAGTCGACAGAGGCGAAACACCATATATTTT. The rearrangement uses TRBV12-3 or TRBV12-4 and TRBJ1-3; TRBD1 is a possible D gene (5 bases). V was clipped by 9 bases and J by 5 bases, with 11 bases between them. The CDR3 is 12 amino acids.

This clonotype was seen more than once but under ten times. The CDR3 loop is CSAKSGISSYEQYF. CDR3 DNA sequence: TGCAGTGCGAAGAGCGGGATAAGCTCCTACGAGCAGTACTTC. The rearrangement links TRBV20-1 to TRBJ2-7, with 7 positions matching TRBD2. This CDR3 is 14 amino acids long. CDR1 and CDR2 (germline): DFQATT, SNEGSKA (reference sequence). Trimming removed 6 bases from V and 0 bases from J; junction bases left unmatched: 8.

The sample holds a few counts of this clonotype. This rearrangement joins TRBV15 to TRBJ2-7; D gene uncertain. Trimming pared 0 bases from V and 6 bases from J, leaving 6 bases between. The CDR3 spans 12 residues. Germline lookup yields CDR1 LNHNV and CDR2 YYDKDF (reference sequence). The DNA for the CDR3 is TGTGCCACCAGCAGAGAGTGGACCGAGCAGTACTTC. It encodes CATSREWTEQYF.

For the CDR3, the DNA is TGTGCCAGCAGCTTAGGAGACACCGGGGGTTCACCCCTCCACTTT. Its protein is CASSLGDTGGSPLHF. The V gene is TRBV7-9, the J gene TRBJ1-6; D possibly corresponds to TRBD1 (5 bases). V was cut by 1 base and J by 9 bases, with 13 bases left in between. CDR1 is SEHNR, CDR2 FQNEAQ, per germline (reference sequence). This CDR3 is built from 15 residues.

This chain joins TRBV28 and TRBJ1-4, with D perhaps matching TRBD1 (5 bases). V lost 5 bases, J lost 0 bases, and 10 bases lay in between. Germline-derived CDR1 and CDR2 are MDHEN and SYDVKM. This CDR3 is 15 amino acids long. The CDR3 sequence is CASSGRDATNEKLFF. In nucleotides, the CDR3 is TGTGCCAGCAGTGGCCGGGACGCAACTAATGAAAAACTGTTTTTT.

Only one count was recorded for this clonotype. This chain connects TRBV20-1 to TRBJ2-2; 9 bases align to TRBD1. The length of the CDR3 is 13 residues. The germline V gene encodes CDR1 DFQATT and CDR2 SNEGSKA (reference sequence). Trimming removed 6 bases from V and 7 bases from J; junction bases left unmatched: 6. The DNA of the CDR3 is TGCAGTGCCCGGACAGGGGTGGACGGGGAGCTGTTTTTT. As protein: CSARTGVDGELFF.

This clonotype was observed a few times. The rearrangement joins TRBV5-1 to TRBJ1-2, with TRBD1 matching over 7 bases. Germline V gene lookup returns CDR1 SGHRS and CDR2 YFSETQ. The CDR3 runs 14 residues. V shed 0 bases and J 4 bases; nucleotides not matched to a gene: 3. The CDR3 here is CASSLVGDSYGYTF. CDR3 nucleotide sequence: TGCGCCAGCAGCTTGGTGGGGGACAGCTATGGCTACACCTTC.